Included here is one T cell receptor (beta chain) sequence, with context. This entry comes from a study of blood T cell repertoires in COVID-19. During active infection, Seattle patients enrolled and were then monitored through disease. Some clones are missing from TCRdb's copy, which holds only in-frame ones; the method was immunoSEQ multiplex PCR. The table shows around 300,000 clones, with approximately 89% occurring only once. The V end lost 5 bases, the J end lost 0 bases, and 13 bases lay between the germline ends. Germline V gene sequence: CDR1 SGHAT, CDR2 FQNNGV. CDR3 length: 15 residues. The source of this sequence is a woman aged 25 to 39 with COVID-19, enrolled during active disease. This chain joins TRBV11-2 and TRBJ1-2; possibly TRBD1 for D (6 bases). Sequenced input: peripheral blood. In nucleotides, the CDR3 is TGTGCCAGCAGCGGATGGACAGTTACTAACTATGGCTACACCTTC. This sequence encodes CASSGWTVTNYGYTF.